The present entry profiles one T cell receptor beta chain with its context. The CDR3 extends over 12 amino acids. Germline V lookup: CDR1 SGHVS, CDR2 FQNEAQ. Trimming took 5 bases from V and 8 from J, leaving 12 bases between them. Random hexamers served to reverse transcribe roughly 0.45 to 1 ug RNA. The authors amplified TCR beta CDR3 across 54 Vbeta and 13 Jbeta using immunoSEQ multiplex PCR. Using its own MiXCR run on the immunoSEQ multiplex PCR reads, TCRdb lists one record per CDR3 protein. The data show around 140,000 distinct CDR3 sequences, 85% to 95% seen once. This sample was taken from a study of CD8 T cells in Susac syndrome. Study summary: Patients with Susac syndrome had blood drawn and were at that point therapy-naive, on corticosteroids, or on intravenous immunoglobulin alone.

Sequencing targeted TCR beta in T cells from blood (CD8+ and CD4+). The source of this sequence is a human donor with Susac syndrome. The source material was CD4+ T cells from PBMCs. The rearrangement uses TRBV7-8 and TRBJ1-2, with D unclear. In DNA, the CDR3 is TGTGCCAGCAGCCCCCCGAATTGGGGCTACACCTTC. This codes for CASSPPNWGYTF.